Here is one T cell receptor beta chain with its context. This clonotype showed up many times. The clone's antigen remains unknown. One base away there is no much larger clone; base qualities are not given. The data originate from a study of blood T cells in healthy people across ages (dated by TCRdb to between 2015 and 2016). Study-wide context: Template switching captured roughly one uniquely barcoded TCR beta cDNA molecule per two T cells in model experiments. To track age-related changes in TCR beta repertoire diversity, the study relied on deep sequencing normalized with unique cDNA molecular identifiers. Donors were grouped into four age groups: young (average 16 years), middle-aged (39), aged (roughly 62) and long-lived (approximately 75). For two donors (one aged 18 to 30 and one aged 80 or older), the study analyzed two additional independent replicas of 1 million unique cDNA reads from the same blood draw. To avoid experimental bias, donors of different ages were distributed randomly across sequencing lanes.

The donors were 40 or so Caucasian individuals from Russia, aged roughly 6 to 100 years, who were systemically healthy. Each donor gave ten milliliters of peripheral blood, drawn into EDTA-treated Vacutainer tubes. PBMCs were isolated by Ficoll-Paque density-gradient centrifugation, with at least 7 million obtained per sample. Trizol reagent was used to extract total RNA from the PBMCs, yielding at least 5 micrograms per sample. For every donor, flow cytometry on a PBMC aliquot measured the percentage of naive CD45RAhigh/CD27high T cells. Overall study outcomes, separate from this receptor: Because the CMV infection status of the donors was unknown, age-related changes in expanded clonotypes may potentially have been confounded. Estimates of total diversity from one million sequenced T cells were regarded as lower bounds and underestimates. A strong correlation was found between observed TCR beta diversity and the percentage of naive T cells measured by flow cytometry. As age increased, observed TCR beta diversity per million T cells dropped in a roughly linear way, and a significant reduction was already evident by age roughly 36. The long-lived group showed more naive CD4+ T cells, fewer expanded clones and increased TCR diversity than the aged group, suggesting age selection. Since profiling was done on bulk unsorted PBMCs, naive and antigen-experienced compartments could not be conclusively compared.

Library preparation employed 5' RACE. This sample was sequenced with an Illumina HiSeq 2500. The second PCR ran for roughly 6 to 11 cycles and used a J-beta primer mix along with a sample-barcoded 5' primer. Each TCR beta cDNA molecule received a unique molecular identifier from a template-switch 5' adaptor carrying 12 random nucleotides. Each sample yielded at least 2.5 million CDR3-containing paired-end reads. First-strand cDNA was synthesized from all RNA with the Mint cDNA synthesis kit, primed by a TRBC-specific oligonucleotide. All cDNA was treated with uracil-DNA glycosylase and then went through a first 18-cycle PCR with the universal primers M1SS and BC2_uni_R. The authors' analysis ran thus. For normalization, 1 million high-quality reads, each with a distinct molecular identifier, were randomly selected from each sample. Instead of being binned into consensus sequences, reads with shared molecular identifiers were discarded. CDR3 identification, clonotype clustering and error correction used MiTCR with a Q25 quality threshold and the strictest error-elimination algorithm. Lower-bound total TCR beta diversity was estimated with a nonparametric unseen species model using Euler transformation. The raw public reads went through TCRdb reprocessing: fastp at Q25, MiXCR clone calling, in-frame beta chains kept. Identical CDR3 proteins give one entry, which carries the most common genes and DNA. TCRdb assigned the V and J calls; the authors' analysis was not used. The sample yields 1.5 million to 2 million distinct CDR3 sequences; 28% were counted once. In total, the top ten clones hold 7.7% of the sample.

Via the germline V gene (reference sequence), CDR1 is DFQATT and CDR2 SNEGSKA. From its cysteine to its phenylalanine, the CDR3 spans 14 amino acids. The read is trimmed to its CDR3 DNA, 42 bases read in frame from base 1. For this chain, trimming is 6 bases at the V end and 6 bases at the J end, and the number of junction bases without a gene match is 9. The chain links TRBV20-1 with TRBJ2-4; TRBD2 lines up with 9 middle nucleotides. Sequencing used blood. The TCR sequence derives from a woman in her thirties in good health. The nucleotides are TGCAGTGCCTCCCTAGCGGGGTTTGTAAACATTCAGTACTTC. It specifies CSASLAGFVNIQYF.